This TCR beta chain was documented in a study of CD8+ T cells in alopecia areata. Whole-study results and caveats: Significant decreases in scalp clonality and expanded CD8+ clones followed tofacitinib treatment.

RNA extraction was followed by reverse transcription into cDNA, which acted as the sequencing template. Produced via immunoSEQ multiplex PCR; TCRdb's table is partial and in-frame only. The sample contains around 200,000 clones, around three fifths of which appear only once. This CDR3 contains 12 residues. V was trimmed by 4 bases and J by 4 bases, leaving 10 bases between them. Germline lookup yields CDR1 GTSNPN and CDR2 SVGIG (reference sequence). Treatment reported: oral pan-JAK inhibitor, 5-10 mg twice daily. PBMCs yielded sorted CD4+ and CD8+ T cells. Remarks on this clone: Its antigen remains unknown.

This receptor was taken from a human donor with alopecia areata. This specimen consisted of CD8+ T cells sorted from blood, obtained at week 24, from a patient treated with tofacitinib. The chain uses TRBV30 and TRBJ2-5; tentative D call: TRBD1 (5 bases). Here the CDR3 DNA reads TGTGCCTGGATCGACAGTCCAGAGACCCAGTACTTC. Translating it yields CAWIDSPETQYF.